This TCR beta chain was sequenced for a study of T cell repertoires in cytomegalovirus infection. Points from the study as a whole: Cumulative frequency (of public TCR beta family members) identified carriers of CMV plus the relevant HLA.

The length of the CDR3 is 13 residues. Germline loops: CDR1 SEHNR, CDR2 FQNEAQ (reference sequence). The V gene end was trimmed by 7 bases and the J gene end by 0 bases; junction bases not matched to a gene: 3. MiXCR, run by TCRdb on the reads, gives a single entry per CDR3 protein. The profile shows fewer than 950,000 distinct CDR3 sequences, about 30% of them singletons. This clonotype has only a few counts. The antigen is unknown. The chain employs TRBV7-9 and TRBJ2-7; 7 nucleotides agree with TRBD1. The sequence derives from a human donor in good health (CMV status not recorded). Some clones in this sample may be carry-over from other donors' samples. The starting material was cultured CD8+ T cells from PBMCs, obtained from culture after CMV antigen stimulation. The CDR3 loop is CASTRDSSYEQYF. The CDR3 nucleotides are TGTGCCAGCACTCGGGACAGCTCCTACGAGCAGTACTTC.